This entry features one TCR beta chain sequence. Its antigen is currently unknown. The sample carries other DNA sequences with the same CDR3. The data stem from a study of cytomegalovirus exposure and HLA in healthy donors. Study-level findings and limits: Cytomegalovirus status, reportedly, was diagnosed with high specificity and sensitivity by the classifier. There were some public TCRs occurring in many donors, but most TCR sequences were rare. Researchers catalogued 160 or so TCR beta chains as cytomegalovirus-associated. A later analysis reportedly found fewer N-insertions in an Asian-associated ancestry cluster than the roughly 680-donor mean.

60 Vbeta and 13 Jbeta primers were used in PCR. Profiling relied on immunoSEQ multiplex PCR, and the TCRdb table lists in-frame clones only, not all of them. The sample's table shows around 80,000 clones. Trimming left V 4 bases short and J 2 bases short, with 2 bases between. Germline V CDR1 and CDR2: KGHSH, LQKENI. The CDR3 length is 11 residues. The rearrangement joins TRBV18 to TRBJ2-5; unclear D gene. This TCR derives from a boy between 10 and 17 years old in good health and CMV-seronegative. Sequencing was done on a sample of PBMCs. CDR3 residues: CASSLQETQYF. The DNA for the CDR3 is TGTGCCAGCTCACTACAAGAGACCCAGTACTTC.